These 6 T cell receptor beta chains share one sample of origin, sequenced in a study of regulatory T cells in long-lasting Graves disease. Construction of TCR beta libraries relied on iRepertoire HTBI primers and on Arm-PCR targeting CDR3 regions. MiXCR, applied by TCRdb to the multiplex PCR reads, yields one record per CDR3 protein. This sample has 400,000 to 500,000 distinct CDR3 sequences, with about 16% found just once. The sample's time point: newly diagnosed GD, antithyroid drugs for less than 3 months. PBMC RNA was the source of the TCR library. A further study also used this sample, focusing on T cells in Graves' hyperthyroidism and ophthalmopathy.

The sample in question was peripheral blood mononuclear cells (PBMCs), obtained at new diagnosis, from a patient treated with antithyroid drugs. These TCRs come from a woman aged 25 to 39 with Graves disease.

The chain is built from TRBV24-1 and TRBJ1-3; 7 nucleotides line up with TRBD1. V shed 4 bases and J 2 bases; nucleotides not matched to a gene: 7. Germline CDR1 KGHDR, CDR2 SFDVKD. There are 16 residues in the CDR3. The CDR3 sequence is CATSDPQGRPGNTIYF. In DNA, the CDR3 is TGTGCCACCAGTGACCCACAGGGGCGACCTGGAAACACCATATATTTT.

This clonotype has more than one count but fewer than ten. This chain uses TRBV10-3 with TRBJ2-3; D remains unclear. CDR1 is ENHRY and CDR2 is SYGVKD in the germline V gene. The V end was cut by 2 bases, the J end by 3 bases, with 3 bases between. This CDR3 region has 12 residues. Here the CDR3 DNA reads TGTGCCATCAGTGAGGAAACAGATACGCAGTATTTT. This gives the protein CAISEETDTQYF.

The sample holds many counts of this clonotype. V is TRBV7-2 and J is TRBJ2-7; 9 positions agree with TRBD2. The trim removed 2 bases at V and 0 bases at J, leaving 5 bases unmatched. Germline V gene lookup returns CDR1 SGHTA and CDR2 FQGNSA. CDR3 length equals 16 residues. In nucleotides, the CDR3 is TGTGCCAGCAGCTTATTAGCGGGAGCTAGCTCCTACGAGCAGTACTTC. Its protein product is CASSLLAGASSYEQYF.

This clonotype was seen ten or more times. This rearrangement joins TRBV12-3 or TRBV12-4 to TRBJ2-7; D perhaps matches TRBD1 (6 bases). The germline V and J ends were trimmed by 6 bases and 1 base, with 13 bases remaining between them. The CDR3 consists of 14 residues. CDR3 DNA: TGTGCCAGCAGGCCGACAGGACCTTCCTACGAGCAGTACTTC. Protein sequence: CASRPTGPSYEQYF.

This chain links TRBV19 with TRBJ1-4; D perhaps matches TRBD1 (5 bases). This CDR3 has 16 residues. V was clipped by 7 bases and J by 6 bases, with 21 bases between them. Germline lookup yields CDR1 LNHDA and CDR2 SQIVND (reference sequence). For the CDR3, the DNA is TGTGCCAGTAAGCACCGGTCGCAGGGAGGGGATGAAAAACTGTTTTTT. Its translation: CASKHRSQGGDEKLFF. Filled out from reference TRBV19 and TRBJ1-4, the complete variable domain reads DGGITQSPKYLFRKEGQNVTLSCEQNLNHDAMYWYRQDPGQGLRLIYYSQIVNDFQKGDIAEGYSVSREKKESFPLTVTSAQKNPTAFYLCASKHRSQGGDEKLFFGSGTQLSVL.

The V and J genes are TRBV4-3 and TRBJ2-3, with TRBD1 as a possible D gene (5 bases). Trimming took 1 base from V and 1 from J, leaving 15 bases between them. CDR1 and CDR2 (germline): LGHNA, YSLEER. The CDR3 is made up of 17 amino acids. As DNA, the CDR3 is TGCGCCAGCAGCCAAGTCGGCAGGGCTCGGGGCACAGATACGCAGTATTTT. Translation gives CASSQVGRARGTDTQYF.